Each of the 9 T cell receptor beta chains below was sequenced from the same sample in a study of human thymus T cells. During corrective heart surgery, resections were taken, and the thymus tissue came from them. The repertoire was sequenced with immunoSEQ multiplex PCR; TCRdb's copy has only in-frame clones and lacks some. The data contain around 70,000 clones, over 85% of them singletons. Input material: thymus tissue. These receptors came from a girl less than two years old with a congenital heart defect but otherwise immunologically healthy.

This sequence joins TRBV5-4 and TRBJ1-2; D call uncertain. V gave up 0 bases and J gave up 2 bases, with 14 bases separating them. Germline CDR1 SGHNT, CDR2 YYREEE (reference sequence). The CDR3 has 16 residues. The CDR3 nucleotides are TGTGCCAGCAGCTTGGGTTCTGGGAAAGTGAACTATGGCTACACCTTC. This sequence encodes CASSLGSGKVNYGYTF.

This clone appeared a single time. J is TRBJ2-3 and V is TRBV19; maybe TRBD2 (5 bases). V was clipped by 4 bases and J by 0 bases, with 20 bases between them. The germline V gene encodes CDR1 LNHDA and CDR2 SQIVND (reference sequence). CDR3 size: 18 residues. The CDR3 coding sequence is TGTGCCAGTAGTAACCCCCCCGAGGGCCGTGCCAGCACAGATACGCAGTATTTT. Translation gives CASSNPPEGRASTDTQYF.

This chain uses TRBV5-6 with TRBJ1-1, with 7 bases aligning to TRBD1. The V and J ends lost 6 bases and 6 bases, in that order; junction bases with no gene match: 20. The CDR3 extends over 17 amino acids. CDR1 is SGHDT and CDR2 is YYEEEE in the germline V gene. CDR3 coding DNA: TGTGCCAGCACATCAGACAGGGAGGCCACCCAGGGGGCTGAAGCTTTCTTT. Its protein is CASTSDREATQGAEAFF. The full variable domain, rest sourced from reference TRBV5-6 and TRBJ1-1, is DAGVTQSPTHLIKTRGQQVTLRCSPKSGHDTVSWYQQALGQGPQFIFQYYEEEERQRGNFPDRFSGHQFPNYSSELNVNALLLGDSALYLCASTSDREATQGAEAFFGQGTRLTVV.

This chain links TRBV29-1 with TRBJ2-7; 11 bases line up with TRBD2. Germline lookup yields CDR1 SQVTM and CDR2 ANQGSEA. This CDR3 contains 14 residues. The J segment lost 3 bases and the V segment lost 3 bases, leaving 4 bases of the junction unmatched. CDR3 in amino acids: CSVDAGTSGYEQYF. The CDR3, as DNA: TGCAGCGTTGATGCTGGGACTAGCGGCTACGAGCAGTACTTC.

V is TRBV7-8 and J is TRBJ1-2; D call uncertain. Trimming took off 4 bases at V and 5 bases at J, with 8 bases between the two ends. Germline CDR1 is SGHVS and CDR2 is FQNEAQ. The CDR3 extends over 12 amino acids. CDR3 sequence reads: CASSSRSYGYTF. CDR3 sequence (DNA): TGTGCCAGCAGCTCGAGATCATATGGCTACACCTTC.

The V and J genes are TRBV12-5 and TRBJ2-1; weak D call: TRBD1 (6 bases). The CDR3 totals 13 residues. CDR1 LGHNT and CDR2 FRNRAP come from the germline V gene. Between the trimmed V and J ends, which lost 6 bases and 7 bases, there was a span of 13 bases. CDR3 residues: CASGPMRGNEQFF. The CDR3 DNA sequence: TGTGCTAGTGGCCCCATGAGGGGGAATGAGCAGTTCTTC.

The chain couples TRBV30 to TRBJ2-5; D call uncertain. The V end lost 0 bases, the J end lost 3 bases, and 8 bases lay between the germline ends. CDR3 size: 13 residues. Germline V lookup: CDR1 GTSNPN, CDR2 SVGIG (reference sequence). The CDR3 sequence is CAWSVYAEETQYF. As DNA, the CDR3 is TGTGCCTGGAGTGTATATGCGGAAGAGACCCAGTACTTC.

The V and J genes are TRBV11-2 and TRBJ2-5; no clear D. Germline-derived CDR1 and CDR2 are SGHAT and FQNNGV. The CDR3 loop spans 15 amino acids. Trimming removed 0 bases at V and 1 base at J, with 9 bases between. Here the CDR3 DNA reads TGTGCCAGCAGCTTAGATGCCATTGCCCAAGAGACCCAGTACTTC. It encodes CASSLDAIAQETQYF.

The chain combines TRBV30 with TRBJ2-7; the D is unclear. Germline CDR1 reads GTSNPN; CDR2 reads SVGIG (reference sequence). This CDR3 comprises 11 residues. V dropped 2 bases and J dropped 3 bases, with 5 bases sitting between them. As DNA, the CDR3 is TGTGCCTGGAGTAACAACTACGAGCAGTACTTC. Translating it yields CAWSNNYEQYF. The full variable domain, completed using reference TRBV30 and TRBJ2-7, is SQTIHQWPATLVQPVGSPLSLECTVEGTSNPNLYWYRQAAGRGLQLLFYSVGIGQISSEVPQNLSASRPQDRQFILSSKKLLLSDSGFYLCAWSNNYEQYFGPGTRLTVT.